The rows below give T cell receptor beta chains drawn from one sample of a study of blood T cell repertoires in COVID-19. The method was immunoSEQ multiplex PCR; TCRdb's version includes in-frame clones alone and lacks a portion of them. The sample lists 95,000 to 110,000 clones; approximately 80% were seen once. The sample consisted of peripheral blood. The receptors were sampled from a man aged 65 to 79 with acute or convalescent COVID-19. Both conserved end residues are part of each CDR3. D genes are given only for firm matches. The size of a clone is reported for some rows only, either as once, few or many, or as a class for expanded clones.

CDR3aa,CDR3nt,v_gene,j_gene,d_gene,abundance
CASSPGGETQYF,TGTGCCAGCTCACCCGGGGGGGAGACCCAGTACTTC,TRBV18,TRBJ2-5,TRBD2,-
CASGQGSWEQYF,TGTGCCTCCGGACAGGGAAGCTGGGAGCAGTACTTC,TRBV2,TRBJ2-7,TRBD1,-
CASSPYESLAGGRTYNEQFF,TGTGCCAGCAGTCCTTATGAAAGCCTAGCGGGGGGTAGGACCTACAATGAGCAGTTCTTC,TRBV7-6,TRBJ2-1,TRBD2,-
CASSPGVSGGTDTQYF,TGTGCCAGCAGCCCTGGGGTTAGCGGGGGCACAGATACGCAGTATTTT,TRBV9,TRBJ2-3,TRBD2,-
CASRDRDNSPLHF,TGCGCCAGCAGGGACAGAGATAATTCACCCCTCCACTTT,TRBV10-1,TRBJ1-6,-,-
CASGPRGYEQYF,TGTGCCAGCGGTCCCCGAGGCTACGAGCAGTACTTC,TRBV6-5,TRBJ2-7,-,-
CASSYIPQQEAFF,TGTGCCAGCAGTTACATACCCCAACAGGAAGCTTTCTTT,TRBV6-5,TRBJ1-1,-,-
CASSSGLAPNEQFF,TGTGCCAGCAGCTCGGGACTAGCGCCGAATGAGCAGTTCTTC,TRBV7-3,TRBJ2-1,TRBD2,few
CASSEDFMNTEAFF,TGTGCCAGCAGTGAAGATTTCATGAACACTGAAGCTTTCTTT,TRBV2,TRBJ1-1,-,-
CASSQMSFSGTGRYNEQFF,TGTGCCAGCAGCCAAATGAGCTTTTCTGGGACAGGGCGGTACAATGAGCAGTTCTTC,TRBV3-1/TRBV3-2,TRBJ2-1,TRBD1,-
CASSVTESDSPLHF,TGTGCCAGCAGCGTTACAGAAAGTGATTCACCCCTCCACTTT,TRBV9,TRBJ1-6,-,-
CASSLVAGGLNEQFF,TGTGCCAGCAGCTTAGTTGCGGGGGGGCTCAATGAGCAGTTCTTC,TRBV11-2,TRBJ2-1,TRBD2,-
CASSHPQGGVTEAFF,TGTGCCAGCAGTCATCCTCAAGGAGGAGTCACTGAAGCTTTCTTT,TRBV6-2/TRBV6-3,TRBJ1-1,-,-
CASSLRQTGELFF,TGTGCCAGCAGCCTGCGACAGACCGGGGAGCTGTTTTTT,TRBV11-3,TRBJ2-2,-,-
CASSEGQINEKLFF,TGTGCCAGCAGCGAGGGACAGATTAATGAAAAACTGTTTTTT,TRBV9,TRBJ1-4,TRBD1,-
CASLFGTANTGELFF,TGTGCCAGTCTATTCGGGACAGCGAACACCGGGGAGCTGTTTTTT,TRBV19,TRBJ2-2,TRBD1,-
CASSQVQGKGELFF,TGTGCCAGCAGCCAAGTGCAGGGAAAGGGGGAGCTGTTTTTT,TRBV3-1/TRBV3-2,TRBJ2-2,-,-
CASSDPRRGLSYEQYF,TGTGCCAGCAGTGACCCCCGCAGGGGGCTCTCCTACGAGCAGTACTTC,TRBV6-1,TRBJ2-7,TRBD1,-
CASSLLGISTDTQYF,TGCGCCAGCAGCTTGCTGGGCATAAGCACAGATACGCAGTATTTT,TRBV5-1,TRBJ2-3,-,once
CASSQKTATGYSSYNEQFF,TGTGCCAGCAGCCAAAAGACAGCTACTGGGTATAGCTCCTACAATGAGCAGTTCTTC,TRBV9,TRBJ2-1,-,once
CASTPGDAQETQYF,TGTGCCAGTACCCCAGGGGACGCCCAAGAGACCCAGTACTTC,TRBV19,TRBJ2-5,-,medium-sized
CASSQVTSGGAPDTQYF,TGTGCCAGCAGCCAGGTGACTAGCGGGGGGGCCCCAGATACGCAGTATTTT,TRBV4-2,TRBJ2-3,TRBD2,-
CASSKGGNEKLFF,TGCGCCAGCAGCAAAGGGGGAAATGAAAAACTGTTTTTT,TRBV5-1,TRBJ1-4,-,once
CASSLGGTNSPLHF,TGTGCCAGCAGTTTAGGGGGCACCAATTCACCCCTCCACTTT,TRBV27,TRBJ1-6,-,-
CASSTTGAPGGYTF,TGTGCCAGCTCAACCACAGGGGCGCCGGGGGGCTACACCTTC,TRBV18,TRBJ1-2,TRBD1,few
CASSPDRVRNTEAFF,TGCGCCAGCAGCCCGGACAGGGTTCGGAACACTGAAGCTTTCTTT,TRBV5-1,TRBJ1-1,TRBD1,-
CASSPGAGGVGTGELFF,TGCGCCAGCTCGCCCGGCGCGGGGGGAGTTGGAACCGGGGAGCTGTTTTTT,TRBV5-1,TRBJ2-2,TRBD2,once
CASSLNLRQGASQETQYF,TGTGCCAGCAGTTTAAACCTCAGACAGGGAGCCTCCCAAGAGACCCAGTACTTC,TRBV27,TRBJ2-5,TRBD1,once
CASSLAGGGNDGYTF,TGTGCCAGCAGCTTGGCGGGGGGTGGTAATGATGGCTACACCTTC,TRBV5-8,TRBJ1-2,-,-
CASSQIDSDNEQFF,TGTGCCAGCAGCCAGATCGACAGCGACAATGAGCAGTTCTTC,TRBV7-3,TRBJ2-1,-,-
CASSRTGERETQYF,TGCGCCAGCAGCCGAACAGGGGAAAGAGAGACCCAGTACTTC,TRBV5-1,TRBJ2-5,TRBD1,-
CGTQQGAGEKLFF,TGTGGGACACAACAGGGGGCGGGAGAAAAACTGTTTTTT,TRBV19,TRBJ1-4,TRBD1,-
CASSGRQGRYGYTF,TGTGCCAGCAGTGGTCGGCAGGGAAGATATGGCTACACCTTC,TRBV2,TRBJ1-2,-,-
CASSLGQETQYF,TGTGCCAGCAGCTTAGGACAGGAAACCCAGTACTTC,TRBV11-3,TRBJ2-5,-,-
CASSTSSGVTEAFF,TGTGCCAGCAGCACCTCCTCAGGGGTTACTGAAGCTTTCTTT,TRBV13,TRBJ1-1,-,once
CASSVGGANTGELFF,TGTGCCAGCAGCGTAGGGGGGGCGAACACCGGGGAGCTGTTTTTT,TRBV9,TRBJ2-2,-,-
CATSKGLAGGKDTQYF,TGTGCCACCAGTAAAGGACTAGCGGGGGGGAAGGATACGCAGTATTTT,TRBV24-1,TRBJ2-3,TRBD2,few
CARSPRVPSCNQPQHF,TGTGCCAGATCTCCCCGGGTCCCCTCGTGCAATCAGCCCCAGCATTTT,TRBV5-3,TRBJ1-5,-,-
CASSYPKGQTSGEQYF,TGTGCCAGCAGTTACCCAAAAGGACAGACCTCTGGGGAGCAGTACTTC,TRBV6-6,TRBJ2-7,-,-
CASSEGGGRLGNTIYF,TGTGCCAGCAGTGAAGGGGGGGGACGGCTTGGAAACACCATATATTTT,TRBV6-1,TRBJ1-3,-,-
CASSLEQNTEAFF,TGTGCCAGCAGCTTAGAACAGAACACTGAAGCTTTCTTT,TRBV7-3,TRBJ1-1,-,-
CASSQLVLAAGRDTQYF,TGTGCCAGCAGCCAATTGGTTCTAGCTGCAGGTCGGGATACGCAGTATTTT,TRBV3-1/TRBV3-2,TRBJ2-3,-,few
CASSFGGAVQETQYF,TGTGCCAGCAGCTTCGGCGGGGCGGTCCAAGAGACCCAGTACTTC,TRBV11-3,TRBJ2-5,-,-
CASSVSGGWYEQYF,TGTGCCAGCAGTGTTAGCGGGGGGTGGTACGAGCAGTACTTC,TRBV2,TRBJ2-7,TRBD2,-